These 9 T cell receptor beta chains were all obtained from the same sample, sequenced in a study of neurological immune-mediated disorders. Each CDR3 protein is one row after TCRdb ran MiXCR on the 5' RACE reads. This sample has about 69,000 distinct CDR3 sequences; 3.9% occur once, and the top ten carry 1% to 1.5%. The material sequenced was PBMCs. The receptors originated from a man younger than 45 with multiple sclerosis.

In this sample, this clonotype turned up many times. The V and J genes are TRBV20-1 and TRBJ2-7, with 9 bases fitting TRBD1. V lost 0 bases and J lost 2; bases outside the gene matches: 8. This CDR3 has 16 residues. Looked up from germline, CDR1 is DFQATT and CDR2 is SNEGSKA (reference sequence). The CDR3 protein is CSARDPGQGRTYEQYF. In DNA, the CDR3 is TGCAGTGCTAGAGACCCGGGACAGGGAAGAACCTACGAGCAGTACTTC.

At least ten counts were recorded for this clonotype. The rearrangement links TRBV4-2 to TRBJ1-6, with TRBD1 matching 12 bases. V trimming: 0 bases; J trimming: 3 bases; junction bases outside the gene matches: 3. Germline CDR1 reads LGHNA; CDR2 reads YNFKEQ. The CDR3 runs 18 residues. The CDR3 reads CASSQDGTGGVYNSPLHF. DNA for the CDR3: TGTGCCAGCAGCCAAGACGGGACAGGGGGCGTCTATAATTCACCCCTCCACTTT.

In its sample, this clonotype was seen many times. CDR3 protein: CASSRPGDSNYGYTF. The DNA of the CDR3 is TGCGCCAGCAGCAGACCTGGGGACAGCAACTATGGCTACACCTTC. V and J are TRBV5-1 and TRBJ1-2, with 7 bases aligning to TRBD1. The CDR3 is made up of 15 amino acids. Per germline, CDR1 SGHRS and CDR2 YFSETQ. The V and J ends lost 4 bases and 2 bases, in that order; junction bases with no gene match: 8.

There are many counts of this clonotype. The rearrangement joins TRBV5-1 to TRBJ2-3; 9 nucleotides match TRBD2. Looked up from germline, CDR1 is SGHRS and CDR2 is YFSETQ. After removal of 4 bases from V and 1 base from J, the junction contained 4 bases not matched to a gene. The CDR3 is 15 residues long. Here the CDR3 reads CASSPIAGGTDTQYF. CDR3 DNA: TGCGCCAGCAGCCCAATAGCGGGGGGCACAGATACGCAGTATTTT.

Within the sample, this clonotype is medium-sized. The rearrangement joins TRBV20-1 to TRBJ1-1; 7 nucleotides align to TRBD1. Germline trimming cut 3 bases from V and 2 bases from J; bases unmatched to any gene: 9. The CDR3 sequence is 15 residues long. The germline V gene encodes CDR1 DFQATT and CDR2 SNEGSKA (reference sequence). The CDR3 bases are TGCAGTGCTAGTGAGGGGGCAGGGGACAACACTGAAGCTTTCTTT. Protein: CSASEGAGDNTEAFF.

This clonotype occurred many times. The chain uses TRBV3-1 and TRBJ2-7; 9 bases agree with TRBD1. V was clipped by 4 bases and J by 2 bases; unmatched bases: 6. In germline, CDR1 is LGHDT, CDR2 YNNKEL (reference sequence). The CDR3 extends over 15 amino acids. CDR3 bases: TGTGCCAGCAGCCCTAGGGACAGGGCCCCCTACGAGCAGTACTTC. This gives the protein CASSPRDRAPYEQYF.

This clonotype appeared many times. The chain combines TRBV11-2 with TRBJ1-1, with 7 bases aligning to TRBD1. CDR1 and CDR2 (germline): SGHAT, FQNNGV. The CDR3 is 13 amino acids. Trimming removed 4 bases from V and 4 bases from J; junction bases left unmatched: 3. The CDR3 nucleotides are TGTGCCAGCAGCTGGACAGGACGCACTGAAGCTTTCTTT. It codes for CASSWTGRTEAFF.

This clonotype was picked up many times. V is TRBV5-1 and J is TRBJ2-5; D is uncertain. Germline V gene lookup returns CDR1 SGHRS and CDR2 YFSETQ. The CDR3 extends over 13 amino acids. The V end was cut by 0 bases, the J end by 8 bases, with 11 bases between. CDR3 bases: TGCGCCAGCAGCTTGGAGCCCCTGGATACCCAGTACTTC. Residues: CASSLEPLDTQYF.

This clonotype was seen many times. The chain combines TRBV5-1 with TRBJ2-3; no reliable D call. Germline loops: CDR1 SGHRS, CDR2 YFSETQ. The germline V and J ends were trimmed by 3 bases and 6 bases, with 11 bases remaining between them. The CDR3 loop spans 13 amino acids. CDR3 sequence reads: CASSSPFMDTQYF. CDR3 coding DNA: TGCGCCAGCAGCTCGCCCTTCATGGATACGCAGTATTTT. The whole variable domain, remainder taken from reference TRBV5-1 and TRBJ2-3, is KAGVTQTPRYLIKTRGQQVTLSCSPISGHRSVSWYQQTPGQGLQFLFEYFSETQRNKGNFPGRFSGRQFSNSRSEMNVSTLELGDSALYLCASSSPFMDTQYFGPGTRLTVL.